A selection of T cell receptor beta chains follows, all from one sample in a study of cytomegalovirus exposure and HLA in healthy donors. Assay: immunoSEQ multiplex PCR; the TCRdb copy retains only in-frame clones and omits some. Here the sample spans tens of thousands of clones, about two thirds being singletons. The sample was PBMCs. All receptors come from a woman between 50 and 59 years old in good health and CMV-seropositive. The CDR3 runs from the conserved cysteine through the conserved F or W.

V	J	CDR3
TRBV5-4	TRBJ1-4	CASTSGHPNEKLFF
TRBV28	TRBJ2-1	CASLGGLQSYNEQFF
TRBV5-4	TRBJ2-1	CASSLVVGGEQFF
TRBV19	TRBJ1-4	CASSKQGAVNEKLFF
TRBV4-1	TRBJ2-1	CASSPELAGGYNEQFF
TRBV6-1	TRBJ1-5	CASSERQGGFRGQPQHF
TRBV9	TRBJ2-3	CASSVATAGGLTSTDTQYF
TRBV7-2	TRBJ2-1	CASSLVSGRAIIYEQFF
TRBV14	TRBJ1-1	CASSPRGRMNTEAFF
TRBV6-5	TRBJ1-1	CASRGQFTEAFF
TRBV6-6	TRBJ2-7	CASRQVAGRTYEQYF
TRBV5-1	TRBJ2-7	CASSLRDRTYEQYF
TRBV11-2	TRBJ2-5	CASSLGGEGGWTQYF
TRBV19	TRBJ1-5	CASSQSSGLRHQPQHF
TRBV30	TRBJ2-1	CACRLAGSNEQFF
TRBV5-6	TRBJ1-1	CASRRRQGMGYTEAFF
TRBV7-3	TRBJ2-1	CASSLDGGSLYNEQFF
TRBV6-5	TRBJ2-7	CATGLATYEQYF
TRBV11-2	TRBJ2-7	CASSFTGDSSYEQYF
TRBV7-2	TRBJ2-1	CASSLEGTSGRGNEQFF
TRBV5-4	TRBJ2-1	CASSPPLAGGRYNEQFF
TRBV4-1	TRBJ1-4	CASSRRGPEKLFF
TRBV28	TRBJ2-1	CASSLGGDPYNEQFF
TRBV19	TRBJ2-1	CASRKQGAIVENEQFF
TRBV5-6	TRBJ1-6	CASSFFGSGSSPLHF
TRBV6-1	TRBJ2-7	CASKASGTHEQYF
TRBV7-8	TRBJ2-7	CASSLIRVHEQYF
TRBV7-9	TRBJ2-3	CASSFGTNTDTQYF
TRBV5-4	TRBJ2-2	CASSSTLTGRSTGELFF
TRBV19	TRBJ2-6	CASTSEGLAGQSSGANVLTF
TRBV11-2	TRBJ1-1	CASSRGQATEAFF
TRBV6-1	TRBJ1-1	CACTSREATEAFF
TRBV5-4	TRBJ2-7	CASSDWRLSSYEQYF
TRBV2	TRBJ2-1	CASLPETGMYNEQFF
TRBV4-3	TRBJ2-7	CASSQDTRYEQYF
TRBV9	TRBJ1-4	CASSAREGTNEKLFF
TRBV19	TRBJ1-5	CASSTNTGDRNQPQHF
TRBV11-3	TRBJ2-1	CASSLDNPPLGEGNEQFF
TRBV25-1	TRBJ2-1	CASSEYWLAGGGWGQFF
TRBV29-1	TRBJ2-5	CSVGGTSGNWGETQYF
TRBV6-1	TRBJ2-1	CASRSGRGYNEQFF
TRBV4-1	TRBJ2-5	CASSQWGGTARGGQETQYF
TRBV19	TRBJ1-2	CASSPTGQGNYGYTF
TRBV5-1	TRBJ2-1	CASSLTSGGYNEQFF